Listed below are T cell receptor beta chains from one sample, sequenced in a study of blood T cell repertoires in COVID-19. The protocol was immunoSEQ multiplex PCR, while the TCRdb copy is restricted to in-frame clones and leaves out a portion. The repertoire holds roughly 140,000 clones, with approximately 86% as singletons. Sequencing used peripheral blood. These receptors came from a man in his sixties or seventies with acute or convalescent COVID-19. CDR3s include the opening cysteine and the closing phenylalanine or tryptophan. The D gene is left open where the match is weak. The size of a clone is reported for some rows only, either as once, few or many, or as a class for expanded clones.

TRBJ2-1,TRBV24-1,-,-,TGTGCCACCAGTGTTGGGAGCTCCTACAATGAGCAGTTCTTC,CATSVGSSYNEQFF
TRBJ1-5,TRBV5-6,TRBD1,once,TGTGCCAGCAGCCCGGGACAGGGCCCCAATCAGCCCCAGCATTTT,CASSPGQGPNQPQHF
TRBJ2-1,TRBV7-6,TRBD2,few,TGTGCCAGCAGCCCGGGACTAGATGACTACAATGAGCAGTTCTTC,CASSPGLDDYNEQFF
TRBJ2-7,TRBV6-2/TRBV6-3,-,-,TGTGCCAGCAGTTACCCCCCGGAGTGGTCCTACGAGCAGTACTTC,CASSYPPEWSYEQYF
TRBJ2-3,TRBV19,TRBD2,-,TGTGCCAGTAGTTCCTCAGGACTAGTGGAAACGCAGTATTTT,CASSSSGLVETQYF
TRBJ1-6,TRBV9,TRBD1,-,TGTGCCAGCAGCGTAGGACAGGGGAACTCACCCCTCCACTTT,CASSVGQGNSPLHF
TRBJ2-7,TRBV6-8,-,-,TGTGCCAGCCTGACTAGGCAGGGAGGCTCCTACGAGCAGTACTTC,CASLTRQGGSYEQYF
TRBJ2-2,TRBV11-3,-,-,TGTGCCAGCAGCACCGACTACCCCACCGGGGAGCTGTTTTTT,CASSTDYPTGELFF
TRBJ2-2,TRBV9,TRBD2,-,TGTGCCAGCAGCCCCGGCCTAGCGGGAGGGTACACCGGGGAGCTGTTTTTT,CASSPGLAGGYTGELFF
TRBJ1-2,TRBV9,TRBD1,-,TGTGCCAGCAGCGTAGCAGGGGGTTCGGGCTATGGCTACACCTTC,CASSVAGGSGYGYTF
TRBJ2-3,TRBV10-3,TRBD2,-,TGTGCCATCAGTGAGTACGTACGACTAGCGGGAGGTCTCGATACGCAGTATTTT,CAISEYVRLAGGLDTQYF
TRBJ1-2,TRBV19,TRBD1,-,TGTGCCAGTAGTATGACTGACAGGGGGAGATTTGGCTACACCTTC,CASSMTDRGRFGYTF
TRBJ2-7,TRBV6-5,-,-,TGTGCCAGCAGTTACTCGAGACGGGGAAGGACCTACGAGCAGTACTTC,CASSYSRRGRTYEQYF
TRBJ1-1,TRBV28,-,-,TGTGCCAGCAGTTTACCGTCGGGGAACACTGAAGCTTTCTTT,CASSLPSGNTEAFF
TRBJ2-7,TRBV6-8,-,-,TGCTGCCAGCAGGGTTCACCCCCCTCCTACGAGCAGTACTTC,CCQQGSPPSYEQYF
TRBJ2-7,TRBV11-2,TRBD2,once,TGTGCCAGCAGCCCCTTAGCGGGAGGAGGTTACGAGCAGTACTTC,CASSPLAGGGYEQYF
TRBJ2-6,TRBV5-4,-,-,TGTGCCAGCAGCTCCCGTTACAGGGTTAGTGGGGCCAACGTCCTGACTTTC,CASSSRYRVSGANVLTF
TRBJ1-1,TRBV9,-,-,TGTGCCAGCAGCGTAGGGGACACGAACACTGAAGCTTTCTTT,CASSVGDTNTEAFF
TRBJ2-3,TRBV27,TRBD1,-,TGTGCCAGCAGTCGCCGGACAGGGGAGGGATATACGCAGTATTTT,CASSRRTGEGYTQYF
TRBJ2-2,TRBV6-2/TRBV6-3,-,-,TGTGCCAGCAGTTTCCAGGGACTCATGGGGAGGGAGCTGTTTTTT,CASSFQGLMGRELFF
TRBJ2-7,TRBV11-2,-,-,TGTGCCAGCAGCCTCCCCGGGGGATCATCCTACGAGCAGTACTTC,CASSLPGGSSYEQYF
TRBJ1-4,TRBV5-4,TRBD1,-,TGTGCCAGCAGCCCCCGACAGGGAACGGATGAAAAACTGTTTTTT,CASSPRQGTDEKLFF
TRBJ2-7,TRBV23-1,TRBD1,-,TGCGCCAGCAAGGGTAGCAGGGGGAATGAGCAGTACTTC,CASKGSRGNEQYF
TRBJ2-3,TRBV15,-,-,TGTGCCACCAGCAGAGATTTCAGGGGAGGGGATACGCAGTATTTT,CATSRDFRGGDTQYF
TRBJ1-5,TRBV6-2/TRBV6-3,TRBD1,-,TGTGCCAGCAGTTACGGGACAGGTGTAGGACAGCCCCAGCATTTT,CASSYGTGVGQPQHF
TRBJ2-2,TRBV5-6,TRBD2,few,TGTGCCAGCAGCGCGTATGGACTAGCGGGAGCCGTCGGGGAGCTGTTTTTT,CASSAYGLAGAVGELFF
TRBJ1-4,TRBV7-2,TRBD1,-,TGTGCCAGCAGCTATCCCGAAAGGACAGGGCATGAAAAACTGTTTTTT,CASSYPERTGHEKLFF
TRBJ2-2,TRBV7-3,-,-,TGTGCCAGCAGCCAATGGGGGCCGGACACCGGGGAGCTGTTTTTT,CASSQWGPDTGELFF
TRBJ2-1,TRBV6-2/TRBV6-3,-,-,TGTGCCAGCAGTTACTTGACAGGTTTCAATGAGCAGTTCTTC,CASSYLTGFNEQFF
TRBJ2-1,TRBV15,TRBD1,-,TGTGCCACCAGCGGGGACCTACAGGGGGCATTTGGTAGTAATGAGCAGTTCTTC,CATSGDLQGAFGSNEQFF
TRBJ2-5,TRBV5-8,-,-,TGTGCCAGCAGCTTGCACAGGGGAGGATGGGAAGAGACCCAGTACTTC,CASSLHRGGWEETQYF
TRBJ2-3,TRBV24-1,-,-,TGTGCCACCAGTGATCCCTTCCCCTTTGATTCACAGGATACGCAGTATTTT,CATSDPFPFDSQDTQYF
TRBJ2-5,TRBV4-1,-,-,TGCGCCAGCAGCCAAGCGGGGAACCAAGAGACCCAGTACTTC,CASSQAGNQETQYF
TRBJ2-3,TRBV9,TRBD2,-,TGTGCCAGCAGCGTAGGTTCGGGAGGGCCTGGAGATACGCAGTATTTT,CASSVGSGGPGDTQYF
TRBJ2-7,TRBV19,-,-,TGTGCCAGTAGTATAGGTGTCGGCTACGAGCAGTACTTC,CASSIGVGYEQYF
TRBJ2-5,TRBV19,TRBD1,-,TGTGCCAGTAGTAGCGACAGGGAAGAGACCCAGTACTTC,CASSSDREETQYF
TRBJ2-7,TRBV6-5,TRBD2,once,TGTGCCAGCAGTTACTTAGCGGGAGGCCCCTACGAGCAGTACTTC,CASSYLAGGPYEQYF
TRBJ2-2,TRBV10-3,TRBD1,-,TGTGCCATCAGTGAAACGGGACAGGGGTACACCGGGGAGCTGTTTTTT,CAISETGQGYTGELFF
TRBJ1-6,TRBV6-5,TRBD1,once,TGTGCCAGCAGCTTTGGGACAGGGCCTACTTCACCCCTCCACTTT,CASSFGTGPTSPLHF
TRBJ2-5,TRBV5-1,-,-,TGCGCCAGCAGCACCGAAACAGGGCGCGAGACCCAGTACTTC,CASSTETGRETQYF
TRBJ2-1,TRBV14,-,few,TGTGCCAGCAGCCCCTTCGGCCTAGCCCTCTACAATGAGCAGTTCTTC,CASSPFGLALYNEQFF
TRBJ1-2,TRBV30,-,-,TGTGCCTGGAGTGCTAAGGGGATCGGTGGCTACACCTTC,CAWSAKGIGGYTF
TRBJ2-2,TRBV11-3,-,-,TGTGCCAGCAGGCGGTACAGGGACACCGGGGAGCTGTTTTTT,CASRRYRDTGELFF
TRBJ2-1,TRBV7-2,-,-,TGTGCCAGCAGTTCCTCCGGGACATCGGGTTGGGATGAGCAGTTCTTC,CASSSSGTSGWDEQFF
TRBJ2-1,TRBV27,-,-,TGTGCCAGCAGTTTCCCCGGCGACTCGCAGTTCTTC,CASSFPGDSQFF